The 20 T cell receptor beta chains presented below share a single source sample, sequenced in a study of beta chain features in type 1 diabetes. General study points: Among patients with Type 1 diabetes, TCRB CDR3s were moderately but significantly shorter in every one of the four CD4+ subsets.

Expressed TCRB transcripts got sequenced, as all isolated RNA was reverse transcribed. TCRdb keeps only in-frame clones here, not all; method: immunoSEQ multiplex PCR. The sample records hundreds of thousands of clones, about 14% being singletons. Which antigens these TCRs recognize remains unknown. Specimen: naive CD4+ T cells from blood. The source of these receptors is a young man with type 1 diabetes.

This clone was counted only a few times. The V gene is TRBV9, the J gene TRBJ2-7, with D unresolved. Germline loops: CDR1 SGDLS, CDR2 YYNGEE. The CDR3 totals 14 residues. Trimming took off 0 bases at V and 2 bases at J, with 9 bases between the two ends. This chain's CDR3 is CASSVESRAYEQYF. The CDR3 bases are TGTGCCAGCAGCGTAGAGAGCCGAGCCTACGAGCAGTACTTC.

The table lists this clone with a few counts. The CDR3 DNA reads TGTGCCAGCAGCAACGGAGGGTTCGGTTCACCCCTCCACTTT. This codes for CASSNGGFGSPLHF. The chain employs TRBV7-9 and TRBJ1-6; D gene uncertain. V dropped 5 bases and J dropped 9 bases, with 14 bases sitting between them. The CDR3 is 14 residues long. CDR1 is SEHNR, CDR2 FQNEAQ, per germline (reference sequence).

The V gene is TRBV9, the J gene TRBJ2-1, with 7 nucleotides matching TRBD2. This CDR3 comprises 18 residues. Germline CDR1 SGDLS, CDR2 YYNGEE. Unmatched junction bases numbered 10, after V lost 1 base and J lost 0 bases. Here the CDR3 reads CASSVIAGSPSSYNEQFF. For the CDR3, the DNA is TGTGCCAGCAGCGTAATAGCGGGCTCCCCAAGCTCCTACAATGAGCAGTTCTTC.

This clone occurred a few times. The rearrangement uses TRBV5-1 and TRBJ1-1, with TRBD1 as a possible D gene (5 bases). Per the germline V gene, CDR1 is SGHRS and CDR2 is YFSETQ. This CDR3 comprises 14 residues. Trimming shortened V by 5 bases and J by 6 bases, and 17 bases separated the two germline ends. CDR3: CASRDGAAGPEAFF. The CDR3 nucleotides read TGCGCCAGCAGGGATGGGGCGGCGGGACCTGAAGCTTTCTTT.

The gene calls are TRBV5-1 and TRBJ1-5; D unresolved. Germline V gene data show CDR1 as SGHRS and CDR2 as YFSETQ. This CDR3 is 13 amino acids long. Trimming took 4 bases from V and 4 from J, leaving 9 bases between them. This CDR3 is CASSLEANQPQHF. The CDR3, as DNA: TGCGCCAGCAGCCTCGAGGCGAATCAGCCCCAGCATTTT.

The chain combines TRBV6-4 with TRBJ2-1, with 9 nucleotides matching TRBD2. CDR3 size: 13 residues. Trimming cost V 2 bases and J 8 bases; bases outside gene matches: 1. Germline V gives CDR1 MRHNA, CDR2 SNTAGT. Here the CDR3 DNA reads TGTGCCAGCAGTGACGAGCGGGGGGATGAGCAGTTCTTC. Protein: CASSDERGDEQFF.

The chain combines TRBV30 with TRBJ1-1; 7 bases align to TRBD1. The CDR3 spans 13 residues. Germline CDR1 is GTSNPN and CDR2 is SVGIG (reference sequence). J gave up 2 bases and V 3 bases, and 3 bases lay outside the gene matches. The CDR3 loop reads CAWRGQPNTEAFF. The CDR3, as DNA: TGTGCCTGGAGGGGACAGCCTAACACTGAAGCTTTCTTT.

The chain combines TRBV7-9 with TRBJ1-2; 7 bases fit TRBD1. The CDR3 extends over 13 amino acids. From germline, CDR1 is SEHNR and CDR2 FQNEAQ (reference sequence). The trim removed 6 bases at V and 4 bases at J, leaving 5 bases unmatched. For the CDR3, the DNA is TGTGCCAGCAGTTCGACAGGGCCCTATGGCTACACCTTC. Translation gives CASSSTGPYGYTF.

This clone was seen more than once but under ten times. The CDR3 sequence is CASSVDRGWETQYF. The CDR3 DNA follows: TGTGCCAGCAGCGTGGACAGGGGGTGGGAGACCCAGTACTTC. V and J are TRBV7-2 and TRBJ2-5, with TRBD1 matching 10 bases. J was trimmed by 5 bases and V by 5 bases; bases with no gene match: 5. The CDR3 is 14 amino acids. CDR1 is SGHTA, CDR2 FQGNSA, per germline.

The J gene is TRBJ1-1, the V gene TRBV7-2, with 8 bases matching TRBD1. V shed 4 bases and J 1 base; nucleotides not matched to a gene: 8. CDR3 length: 16 residues. Looked up from germline, CDR1 is SGHTA and CDR2 is FQGNSA. The CDR3 protein is CASSSRQGTGNTEAFF. The CDR3 region has the DNA TGTGCCAGCAGCTCCAGACAGGGGACGGGGAACACTGAAGCTTTCTTT.

This clone was recorded a few times. The genes are TRBV5-1 and TRBJ2-5; 12 nucleotides align to TRBD2. Germline V gene sequence: CDR1 SGHRS, CDR2 YFSETQ. The CDR3 has 15 amino acids. V dropped 1 base and J dropped 5; count of bases not matched to a gene: 3. In DNA form, the CDR3 reads TGCGCCAGCAGCTTGCCTCTAGCGGGAGGGGAGACCCAGTACTTC. It encodes CASSLPLAGGETQYF.

This clone was recorded a few times. The chain carries TRBV30 and TRBJ2-7; D ambiguous. This CDR3 spans 14 amino acids. The ends were cut back, 6 bases at V and 0 bases at J, with 15 bases in the middle. Germline CDR1 reads GTSNPN; CDR2 reads SVGIG (reference sequence). The CDR3 DNA is TGTGCCTGCCAGGCCGGCGGTAGCTCCTACGAGCAGTACTTC. Residues: CACQAGGSSYEQYF.

This clone was found a few times. V gene TRBV7-2 combines with J gene TRBJ2-7; 10 bases agree with TRBD2. Germline assignment: CDR1 SGHTA and CDR2 FQGNSA. CDR3 length: 17 amino acids. V lost 9 bases, J lost 3 bases, and 17 bases stayed unmatched. The CDR3 DNA sequence: TGTGCCAGTGCCCGGTTGCGGGCTAGCGGGAGCATCTACGAGCAGTACTTC. Encoded protein: CASARLRASGSIYEQYF.

CDR3 protein: CATSRDQVAGVSGELFF. CDR3 nucleotides: TGTGCCACCAGCAGAGATCAAGTTGCGGGAGTATCCGGGGAGCTGTTTTTT. The chain has TRBV15 and TRBJ2-2; the match to TRBD2 covers 7 bases. The CDR3 loop spans 17 amino acids. Germline lookup yields CDR1 LNHNV and CDR2 YYDKDF (reference sequence). With V trimmed by 0 bases and J by 6 bases, 10 bases remained unmatched.

This clone was counted only a few times. This chain links TRBV9 with TRBJ1-4; no definite D call. CDR1 and CDR2 from the germline V gene are SGDLS and YYNGEE. V lost 5 bases and J 8 bases, leaving 10 bases between the germline ends. This CDR3 comprises 12 residues. The DNA for the CDR3 is TGTGCCAGCAGTGATCTCAGCGAAAAACTGTTTTTT. Translation: CASSDLSEKLFF.

V gene TRBV5-6 combines with J gene TRBJ2-3; tentative D call: TRBD1 (6 bases). The ends were cut back, 4 bases at V and 0 bases at J, with 21 bases in the middle. CDR3 length: 18 amino acids. CDR1 is SGHDT and CDR2 is YYEEEE in the germline V gene. CDR3 in amino acids: CASSRRGWSAESTDTQYF. As DNA, the CDR3 is TGTGCCAGCAGCCGCAGGGGATGGTCGGCGGAGAGCACAGATACGCAGTATTTT. Complete variable domain (other parts from reference TRBV5-6 and TRBJ2-3): DAGVTQSPTHLIKTRGQQVTLRCSPKSGHDTVSWYQQALGQGPQFIFQYYEEEERQRGNFPDRFSGHQFPNYSSELNVNALLLGDSALYLCASSRRGWSAESTDTQYFGPGTRLTVL.

This clone turned up a few times. The gene calls are TRBV7-9 and TRBJ1-1; 7 bases agree with TRBD1. CDR3 length: 13 amino acids. Germline V gene sequence: CDR1 SEHNR, CDR2 FQNEAQ (reference sequence). V lost 1 base, J lost 4 bases, and 0 bases stayed unmatched. CDR3 sequence: CASSLGQGTEAFF. CDR3 DNA sequence: TGTGCCAGCAGCTTAGGACAGGGCACTGAAGCTTTCTTT.

The V call is TRBV28, the J call TRBJ2-6; D call uncertain. The CDR3 has 12 residues. Trimming took 6 bases from V and 6 from J, leaving 6 bases between them. Looked up from germline, CDR1 is MDHEN and CDR2 is SYDVKM. Here the CDR3 reads CASSSVANVLTF. The CDR3 nucleotides are TGTGCCAGCAGCTCCGTGGCCAACGTCCTGACTTTC. Based on the CDR3 plus reference TRBV28 and TRBJ2-6, the full variable domain is DVKVTQSSRYLVKRTGEKVFLECVQDMDHENMFWYRQDPGLGLRLIYFSYDVKMKEKGDIPEGYSVSREKKERFSLILESASTNQTSMYLCASSSVANVLTFGAGSRLTVL.

The chain has TRBV30 and TRBJ2-4, with D perhaps TRBD1 or TRBD2 (6 bases each). This CDR3 spans 11 amino acids. Germline V gene lookup returns CDR1 GTSNPN and CDR2 SVGIG (reference sequence). The ends were cut back, 5 bases at V and 11 bases at J, with 13 bases in the middle. In nucleotides, the CDR3 is TGTGCCTGGGCGAACAGGGAGGTTCAGTACTTC. Amino acid sequence: CAWANREVQYF.

This sequence joins TRBV7-9 and TRBJ2-6; unclear D gene. Germline-derived CDR1 and CDR2 are SEHNR and FQNEAQ (reference sequence). V was clipped by 5 bases and J by 0 bases, with 17 bases between them. This CDR3 is built from 18 residues. The CDR3 protein is CASSLQGSLFSGANVLTF. CDR3 in DNA: TGTGCCAGCAGCCTCCAAGGGTCGCTATTCTCTGGGGCCAACGTCCTGACTTTC.